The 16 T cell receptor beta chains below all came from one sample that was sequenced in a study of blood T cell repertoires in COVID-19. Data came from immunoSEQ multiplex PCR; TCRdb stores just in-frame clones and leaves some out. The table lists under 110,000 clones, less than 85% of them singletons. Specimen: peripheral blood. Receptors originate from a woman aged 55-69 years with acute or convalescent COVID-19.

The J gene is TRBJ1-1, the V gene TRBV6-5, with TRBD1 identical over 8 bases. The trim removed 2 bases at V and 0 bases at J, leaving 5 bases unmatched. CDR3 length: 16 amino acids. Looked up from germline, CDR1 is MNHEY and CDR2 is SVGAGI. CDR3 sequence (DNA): TGTGCCAGCAGTTACGACAGGGGCTTCATGAACACTGAAGCTTTCTTT. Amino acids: CASSYDRGFMNTEAFF.

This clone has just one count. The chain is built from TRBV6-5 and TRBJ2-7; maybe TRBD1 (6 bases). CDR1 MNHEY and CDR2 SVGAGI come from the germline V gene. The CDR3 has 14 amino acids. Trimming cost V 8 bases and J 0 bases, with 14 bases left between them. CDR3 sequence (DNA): TGTGCCAGCTCTGGGACACGTAGCTCCTACGAGCAGTACTTC. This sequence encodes CASSGTRSSYEQYF.

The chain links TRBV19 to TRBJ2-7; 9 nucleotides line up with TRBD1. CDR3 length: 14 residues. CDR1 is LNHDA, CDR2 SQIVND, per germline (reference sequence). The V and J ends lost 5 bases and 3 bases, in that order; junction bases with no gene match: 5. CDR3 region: CASSDRDRVYEQYF. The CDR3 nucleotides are TGTGCCAGTAGTGACCGGGACAGGGTCTACGAGCAGTACTTC.

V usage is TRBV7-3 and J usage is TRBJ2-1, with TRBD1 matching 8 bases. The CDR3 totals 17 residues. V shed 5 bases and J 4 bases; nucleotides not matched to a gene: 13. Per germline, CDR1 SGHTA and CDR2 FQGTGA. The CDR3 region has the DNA TGTGCCAGCAGCCCGACGCCGACAGGGGCGTATTACAATGAGCAGTTCTTC. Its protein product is CASSPTPTGAYYNEQFF.

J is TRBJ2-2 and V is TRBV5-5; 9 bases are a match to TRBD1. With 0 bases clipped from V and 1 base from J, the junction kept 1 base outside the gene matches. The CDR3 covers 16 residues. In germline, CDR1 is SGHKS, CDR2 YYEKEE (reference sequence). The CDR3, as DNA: TGTGCCAGCAGCTTGGGACAGGGGGTGAACACCGGGGAGCTGTTTTTT. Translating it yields CASSLGQGVNTGELFF.

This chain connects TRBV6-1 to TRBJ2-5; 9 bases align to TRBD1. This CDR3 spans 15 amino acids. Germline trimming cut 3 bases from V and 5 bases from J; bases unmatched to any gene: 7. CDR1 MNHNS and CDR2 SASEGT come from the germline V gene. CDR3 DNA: TGTGCCAGCAGTGAGGAGACAGGGGGGTGGGAGACCCAGTACTTC. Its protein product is CASSEETGGWETQYF.

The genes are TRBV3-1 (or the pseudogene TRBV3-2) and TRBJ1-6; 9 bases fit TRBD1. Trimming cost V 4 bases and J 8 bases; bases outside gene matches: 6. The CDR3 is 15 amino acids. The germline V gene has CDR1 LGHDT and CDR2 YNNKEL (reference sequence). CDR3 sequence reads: CASSPTGGSDSPLHF. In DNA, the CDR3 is TGTGCCAGCAGCCCTACAGGGGGCTCAGATTCACCCCTCCACTTT.

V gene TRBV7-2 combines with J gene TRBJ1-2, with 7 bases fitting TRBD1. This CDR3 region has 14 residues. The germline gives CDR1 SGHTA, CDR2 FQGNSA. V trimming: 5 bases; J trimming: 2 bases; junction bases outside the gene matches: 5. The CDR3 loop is CASSRTRGNYGYTF. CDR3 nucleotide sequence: TGTGCCAGCAGCCGGACCAGGGGGAACTATGGCTACACCTTC. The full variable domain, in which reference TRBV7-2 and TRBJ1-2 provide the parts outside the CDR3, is GAGVSQSPSNKVTEKGKDVELRCDPISGHTALYWYRQSLGQGLEFLIYFQGNSAPDKSGLPSDRFSAERTGGSVSTLTIQRTQQEDSAVYLCASSRTRGNYGYTFGSGTRLTVV.

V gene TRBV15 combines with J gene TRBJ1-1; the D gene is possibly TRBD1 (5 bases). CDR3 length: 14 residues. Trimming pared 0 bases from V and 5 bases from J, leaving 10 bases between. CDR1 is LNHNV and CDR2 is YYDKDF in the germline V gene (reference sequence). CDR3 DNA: TGTGCCACCAGCAGAGATAAAGGGGCTACTGAAGCTTTCTTT. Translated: CATSRDKGATEAFF. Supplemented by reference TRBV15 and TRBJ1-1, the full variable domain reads DAMVIQNPRYQVTQFGKPVTLSCSQTLNHNVMYWYQQKSSQAPKLLFHYYDKDFNNEADTPDNFQSRRPNTSFCFLDIRSPGLGDTAMYLCATSRDKGATEAFFGQGTRLTVV.

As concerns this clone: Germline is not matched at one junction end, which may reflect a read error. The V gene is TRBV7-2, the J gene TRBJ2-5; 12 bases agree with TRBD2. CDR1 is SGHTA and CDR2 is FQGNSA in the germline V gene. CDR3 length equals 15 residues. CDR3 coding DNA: TGTGCCAGCAGCCAGCAATCTAGGACTAGCGGGGTTCGAAACTTC. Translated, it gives CASSQQSRTSGVRNF.

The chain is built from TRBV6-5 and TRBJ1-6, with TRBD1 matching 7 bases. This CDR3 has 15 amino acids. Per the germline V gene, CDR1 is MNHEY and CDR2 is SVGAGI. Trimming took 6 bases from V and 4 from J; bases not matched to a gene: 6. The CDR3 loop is CASRTGQLYNSPLHF. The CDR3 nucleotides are TGTGCCAGCAGGACGGGACAGCTGTATAATTCACCCCTCCACTTT.

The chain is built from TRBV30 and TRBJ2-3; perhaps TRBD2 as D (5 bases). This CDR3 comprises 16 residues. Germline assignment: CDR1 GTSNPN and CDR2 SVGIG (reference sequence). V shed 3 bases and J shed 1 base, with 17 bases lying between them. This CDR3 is CAWSPLLAQGTDTQYF. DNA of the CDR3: TGTGCCTGGAGCCCCCTTCTAGCTCAGGGCACAGATACGCAGTATTTT.

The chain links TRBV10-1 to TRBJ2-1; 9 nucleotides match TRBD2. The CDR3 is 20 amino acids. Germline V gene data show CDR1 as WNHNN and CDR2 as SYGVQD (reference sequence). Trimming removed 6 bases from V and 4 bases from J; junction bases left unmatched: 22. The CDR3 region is CASRKEVASGKGGIYNEQFF. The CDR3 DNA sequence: TGCGCCAGCAGAAAGGAGGTCGCTAGCGGGAAGGGGGGGATTTACAATGAGCAGTTCTTC.

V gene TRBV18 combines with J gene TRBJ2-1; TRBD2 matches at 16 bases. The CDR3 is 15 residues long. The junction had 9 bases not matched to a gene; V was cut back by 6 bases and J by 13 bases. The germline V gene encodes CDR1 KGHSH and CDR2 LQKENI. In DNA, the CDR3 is TGTGCCAGCTCGGGGACTAGCGGGAGGGCCGAGAAACAGTTCTTC. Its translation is CASSGTSGRAEKQFF.

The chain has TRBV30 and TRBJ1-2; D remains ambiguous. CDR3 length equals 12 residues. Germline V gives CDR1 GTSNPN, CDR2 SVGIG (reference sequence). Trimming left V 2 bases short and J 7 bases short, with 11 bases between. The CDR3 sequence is CAWSTIGVGYTF. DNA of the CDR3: TGTGCCTGGAGTACTATTGGAGTTGGCTACACCTTC.

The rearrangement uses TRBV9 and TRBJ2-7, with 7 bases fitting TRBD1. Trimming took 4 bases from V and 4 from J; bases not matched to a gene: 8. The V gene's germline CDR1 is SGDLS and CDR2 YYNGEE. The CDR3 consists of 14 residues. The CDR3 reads CASSSTGFNYEQYF. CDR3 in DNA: TGTGCCAGCAGCTCGACAGGGTTTAATTACGAGCAGTACTTC.